A single sample gave rise to the 13 T cell receptor beta chains below, sequenced in a study of shared clonotypes between healthy human individuals. The method was immunoSEQ multiplex PCR; TCRdb's version includes in-frame clones alone and lacks a portion of them. The sample has 2 million to 2.5 million clones; approximately 96% are singletons. Sequenced: naive CD4+ T cells sorted from blood. Subset described: CD45RA+ positively selected. The receptors derive from a man between 18 and 29 years old in good health.

Written as DNA, the CDR3 is TGTGCCAGCAGTTTATCAGTTAAGCGAGTGGGGCAGATTAGCAATCAGCCCCAGCATTTT. It yields the protein CASSLSVKRVGQISNQPQHF. The rearrangement joins TRBV27 to TRBJ1-5; perhaps TRBD1 as D (5 bases). Trimming left V 0 bases short and J 0 bases short, with 21 bases between. Germline CDR1 MNHEY, CDR2 SMNVEV (reference sequence). This CDR3 is 20 amino acids long.

J is TRBJ2-7 and V is TRBV6-5, with D hard to call. V lost 1 base, J lost 0 bases, and 7 bases lay in between. Germline CDR1 reads MNHEY; CDR2 reads SVGAGI. This CDR3 region has 14 residues. Here the CDR3 reads CASSYLPTSYEQYF. The CDR3, as DNA: TGTGCCAGCAGTTACTTACCCACCTCCTACGAGCAGTACTTC.

The chain recombines TRBV6-6 with TRBJ1-3; D is undetermined. CDR1 is MNHNY and CDR2 is SVGAGI in the germline V gene (reference sequence). V lost 2 bases to trimming and J lost 4 bases, with 12 bases between them. CDR3 size: 15 residues. The CDR3 coding sequence is TGTGCCAGCAGTTACGGCAGCCTTCTAGGAAACACCATATATTTT. Translated, it gives CASSYGSLLGNTIYF.

V is TRBV19 and J is TRBJ1-4; tentatively, D is TRBD1 (6 bases). This CDR3 region has 15 residues. V was clipped by 4 bases and J by 5 bases, with 14 bases between them. CDR1 LNHDA and CDR2 SQIVND come from the germline V gene (reference sequence). DNA of the CDR3: TGTGCCAGTAGTACCACGGACAGACAAAATGAAAAACTGTTTTTT. This encodes CASSTTDRQNEKLFF.

The chain combines TRBV5-1 with TRBJ1-6; no clear D. CDR1 and CDR2 (germline): SGHRS, YFSETQ. V lost 0 bases and J 9 bases, leaving 16 bases between the germline ends. The CDR3 runs to 16 residues. The CDR3 coding sequence is TGCGCCAGCAGCTTGGCCACAGTGTCTTTCGGTTCACCCCTCCACTTT. Translated, it gives CASSLATVSFGSPLHF.

The CDR3 DNA reads as TGTGCCTGGAGTCAGGGAGTAGTTGAAGCTTTCTTT. It specifies CAWSQGVVEAFF. V usage is TRBV30 and J usage is TRBJ1-1, with D perhaps matching TRBD1 (5 bases). V dropped 2 bases and J dropped 7 bases, with 11 bases sitting between them. The CDR3 totals 12 residues. Germline V CDR1 and CDR2: GTSNPN, SVGIG (reference sequence).

The chain uses TRBV5-1 and TRBJ2-4; 7 bases are shared with TRBD1. After removal of 7 bases from V and 8 bases from J, the junction contained 6 bases not matched to a gene. The CDR3 runs to 12 residues. The germline gives CDR1 SGHRS, CDR2 YFSETQ. CDR3 loop: CASAPDRDIQYF. The CDR3 DNA is TGCGCCAGCGCCCCCGACAGGGACATTCAGTACTTC.

As to this clone: This CDR3 is also generated by other DNA sequences in the sample. The rearrangement joins TRBV18 to TRBJ1-3, with D uncertain. Between the trimmed V and J ends, which lost 0 bases and 4 bases, there was a span of 4 bases. Germline CDR1 reads KGHSH; CDR2 reads LQKENI. This CDR3 region has 13 residues. Here the CDR3 reads CASSPPAGNTIYF. The CDR3 DNA is TGTGCCAGCTCACCACCGGCCGGAAACACCATATATTTT.

V usage is TRBV7-8 and J usage is TRBJ2-2, with TRBD1 identical over 9 bases. The J segment lost 3 bases and the V segment lost 8 bases, leaving 4 bases of the junction unmatched. Germline V CDR1 and CDR2: SGHVS, FQNEAQ. This CDR3 is built from 14 residues. This CDR3 reads CASHRDRDTGELFF. Here the CDR3 DNA reads TGTGCCAGCCACCGGGACAGGGACACCGGGGAGCTGTTTTTT.

V gene TRBV5-1 combines with J gene TRBJ2-1; D is possibly TRBD1 (6 bases). Germline V gene data show CDR1 as SGHRS and CDR2 as YFSETQ. The V gene lost 2 bases and the J gene lost 5 bases, with 17 bases spanning the gap. CDR3 length equals 16 residues. Here the CDR3 DNA reads TGCGCCAGCAGCTTTGGAGACAGGCGGACCCACAATGAGCAGTTCTTC. Residues: CASSFGDRRTHNEQFF.

The CDR3 DNA sequence: TGCGCCAGCAGCTTGACGGAGGCCCAAGAGACCCAGTACTTC. It yields the protein CASSLTEAQETQYF. The chain joins TRBV5-1 to TRBJ2-5, with a tentative D call TRBD2 (5 bases). Germline V gene lookup returns CDR1 SGHRS and CDR2 YFSETQ. Trimming removed 1 base from V and 1 base from J, with 8 bases in between. The CDR3 runs to 14 residues.

The V call is TRBV5-1, the J call TRBJ2-3; no reliable D call. With 4 bases removed from V and 1 base from J, the gap between germline ends came to 13 bases. This CDR3 region has 15 residues. Looked up from germline, CDR1 is SGHRS and CDR2 is YFSETQ. The CDR3 coding sequence is TGCGCCAGCAGCCCTCCTCCCCGAGGCACAGATACGCAGTATTTT. It specifies CASSPPPRGTDTQYF.

This chain links TRBV5-1 with TRBJ2-5, with 8 bases matching TRBD2. The germline V gene encodes CDR1 SGHRS and CDR2 YFSETQ. This CDR3 is built from 20 residues. J lost 3 bases, V lost 2 bases, and 21 bases had no gene match. This CDR3 reads CASSFGPSLLTFSGEETQYF. The CDR3 DNA reads as TGCGCCAGCAGCTTCGGACCTTCTCTTTTAACATTTAGCGGGGAAGAGACCCAGTACTTC.